The entry below describes one T cell receptor beta chain. This clone was detected only once. The target of this receptor is not known. No much larger clone exists at a distance of one base, and base qualities are not known. This record belongs to a study of blood T cell repertoires in COVID-19 (dated by TCRdb to about 2020). For context, the study as a whole: The collaborator samples originated in the United States, Italy and Spain and spanned the acute and convalescent phases of COVID-19. The samples were drawn from two sources: the first 160 participants of the ongoing ImmuneRACE study, and over 950 subjects contributed by 6 global collaborators. The material from the prospective study consisted of cDNA or gDNA derived from T cells, B-cell-depleted T cells, or PBMCs. Subjects who had been exposed to COVID-19, were actively infected with it, or had recovered from it provided the deeply sampled blood TCRbeta repertoires that made up the dataset. Where available, HLA class I and class II types were obtained from metadata supplied by the sample provider rather than from assay-based typing. The repertoires were released in a freely available public database meant as a resource for research on the immune response to SARS-CoV-2. A de-identified subject ID, COVID-19 status, age in years and sex were almost always included in the sample metadata. Study-level results and caveats: The amount of clinical and demographic metadata varied by source and participant and was provided uncurated.

Whole blood was collected in K2EDTA tubes by collaborating institutions according to the institutions' own protocols. For TCRbeta analysis, collaborator samples were shipped as frozen whole blood, as isolated PBMCs, or as DNA extracted from either sample type. For CDR1 and CDR2, the germline V gene (reference sequence) lists SEHNR and FQNEAQ. Including the terminal cysteine and phenylalanine, the CDR3 comprises 16 residues. Only the CDR3 portion is preserved as DNA: 48 bases, with reading frame beginning at the first base. Trimming accounts for 5 bases at V and 2 bases at J, while the number of junction bases matched to no gene is 5. TCRbeta CDR3 regions were amplified from genomic DNA by means of the immunoSEQ Assay, a bias-controlled multiplex PCR. The paper's processing steps were these. Within the assay, amplification of reference gene primers was used to estimate how many nucleated cells each sample contained. To quantify the absolute abundance of each unique TCRbeta CDR3 rearrangement, sequence reads were collapsed and filtered. For each sample, productive Simpson clonality was calculated by taking the square root of Simpson's diversity index across productive rearrangements. In its TCRdb copy, this immuneACCESS table keeps in-frame sequences only and misses some clones. Where compared with another copy, unresolved V genes explain less than half of these, and the others have no known cause. That table is the source of V, J and clone size, and D and trimming were worked out from the DNA. For this sample the table gives 210,000 or so clones, of which around 90% were detected only once. The top ten clones comprise roughly 6.7% of the sample.

The sequence was collected from a man aged 40-49 years with acute or convalescent COVID-19. The chain employs TRBV7-9 and TRBJ2-3; TRBD2 fits 12 bases in the junction. Material: peripheral blood. The CDR3 sequence is CASSILAGGTTDTQYF. The sequence in DNA is TGTGCCAGCAGCATACTAGCGGGGGGAACCACAGATACGCAGTATTTT.